These 31 T cell receptor beta chains came from one sample sequenced in a study of T cell responses to AZD1222 COVID-19 vaccine. The method was immunoSEQ multiplex PCR; TCRdb's version includes in-frame clones alone and lacks a portion of them. The repertoire holds 95,000 to 110,000 clones, with more than 75% as singletons. The source was peripheral blood, collected on day 0 of AZD1222 vaccination. These receptors were collected from an adult in good health.

The chain joins TRBV13 to TRBJ2-5; 7 positions agree with TRBD2. Per germline, CDR1 PRHDT and CDR2 FYEKMQ (reference sequence). J lost 2 bases, V lost 2 bases, and 2 bases had no gene match. This CDR3 is built from 14 residues. The CDR3 is CASSLSGAQETQYF. The CDR3, as DNA: TGTGCCAGCAGCTTAAGCGGGGCGCAAGAGACCCAGTACTTC. The complete variable domain, with remaining parts taken from reference TRBV13 and TRBJ2-5, reads AAGVIQSPRHLIKEKRETATLKCYPIPRHDTVYWYQQGPGQDPQFLISFYEKMQSDKGSIPDRFSAQQFSDYHSELNMSSLELGDSALYFCASSLSGAQETQYFGPGTRLLVL.

The CDR3 DNA is TGTGCCAGCAGCTTAGCAGGAGGCCCAGACGAGCAGTACTTC. It translates to CASSLAGGPDEQYF. V and J are TRBV7-2 and TRBJ2-7; a weak D match, TRBD2 (5 bases). The V end was cut by 0 bases, the J end by 5 bases, with 11 bases between. Germline CDR1 and CDR2: SGHTA and FQGNSA. The CDR3 length is 14 residues.

CDR3 sequence (DNA): TGTGCCAGCAGCTTGGGACTACCAAATGAGCAGTTCTTC. Translating it yields CASSLGLPNEQFF. The chain carries TRBV7-2 and TRBJ2-1, with 7 nucleotides matching TRBD2. Germline CDR1 reads SGHTA; CDR2 reads FQGNSA. This CDR3 contains 13 residues. Losses at the gene ends were 3 bases for V and 7 bases for J; bases not matched to a gene: 3.

This clone was recorded only once. The CDR3 nucleotides read TGCAGCGTTGAAGATCGGAGCACTAGCATCTACAATGAGCAGTTCTTC. It translates to CSVEDRSTSIYNEQFF. This chain joins TRBV29-1 and TRBJ2-1; perhaps TRBD2 as D (6 bases). V lost 0 bases and J 3 bases, leaving 15 bases between the germline ends. Germline CDR1 reads SQVTM; CDR2 reads ANQGSEA. This CDR3 is built from 16 residues.

This sequence joins TRBV6-4 and TRBJ2-1; TRBD1 aligns across 9 bases. The CDR3 runs to 14 residues. CDR1 and CDR2 (germline): MRHNA, SNTAGT. J was trimmed by 10 bases and V by 6 bases; bases with no gene match: 10. CDR3 coding DNA: TGTGCCAGCAGCGTTAGCGTTACAGGGGGCGAGCAGTTCTTC. It yields the protein CASSVSVTGGEQFF.

This sequence joins TRBV3-1 (or the pseudogene TRBV3-2) and TRBJ1-2; D is uncertain. Germline CDR1 and CDR2: LGHDT and YNNKEL (reference sequence). The CDR3 extends over 13 amino acids. The V and J ends lost 0 bases and 4 bases respectively, with 6 bases between them. This CDR3 is CASSQDSFYGYTF. The CDR3 bases are TGTGCCAGCAGCCAAGACAGTTTCTATGGCTACACCTTC.

In this sample, this clone turned up once. This chain uses TRBV2 with TRBJ1-1; no reliable D call. The CDR3 is made up of 14 amino acids. With 6 bases removed from V and 4 bases from J, the gap between germline ends came to 15 bases. The V gene's germline CDR1 is SNHLY and CDR2 FYNNEI. The DNA of the CDR3 is TGTGCCAGCAGAGCCGGGTCCAGGAGCACTGAAGCTTTCTTT. This sequence encodes CASRAGSRSTEAFF.

This rearrangement joins TRBV5-6 to TRBJ1-4; D uncertain. The CDR3 loop spans 14 amino acids. The V and J ends lost 1 base and 8 bases respectively, with 12 bases between them. CDR1 and CDR2 (germline): SGHDT, YYEEEE. In DNA form, the CDR3 reads TGTGCCAGCAGCTTGAGTACGGGAGGGGAAAAACTGTTTTTT. It encodes CASSLSTGGEKLFF. Using reference TRBV5-6 and TRBJ1-4 for the parts outside the CDR3, the full variable domain is DAGVTQSPTHLIKTRGQQVTLRCSPKSGHDTVSWYQQALGQGPQFIFQYYEEEERQRGNFPDRFSGHQFPNYSSELNVNALLLGDSALYLCASSLSTGGEKLFFGSGTQLSVL.

This chain uses TRBV5-5 with TRBJ1-2, with TRBD1 as a possible D gene (6 bases). The CDR3 sequence is 15 residues long. Germline V gene lookup returns CDR1 SGHKS and CDR2 YYEKEE (reference sequence). The V end lost 0 bases, the J end lost 3 bases, and 12 bases lay between the germline ends. The CDR3 bases are TGTGCCAGCAGCTTGGTAGGGGGTTTCGACTATGGCTACACCTTC. It translates to CASSLVGGFDYGYTF.

This clone was detected once. The chain recombines TRBV11-3 with TRBJ2-7, with D unresolved. Trimming cost V 4 bases and J 6 bases, with 16 bases left between them. Germline loops: CDR1 SGHNT, CDR2 YENEEA. This CDR3 region has 14 residues. The CDR3 protein is CASSSWIVFCEQYF. In DNA, the CDR3 is TGTGCCAGCAGCTCCTGGATCGTCTTCTGCGAGCAGTACTTC.

V gene TRBV5-3 combines with J gene TRBJ2-2, with D unclear. TRBV5-3 is marked as an open reading frame, function uncertain. This CDR3 has 14 amino acids. V was cut by 0 bases and J by 0 bases, with 3 bases left in between. CDR3 coding DNA: TGTGCCAGAAGCTTGGGAACGAACACCGGGGAGCTGTTTTTT. As protein: CARSLGTNTGELFF.

CDR3 region: CASSLGFSGANVLTF. DNA of the CDR3: TGCGCCAGCAGCTTGGGTTTCTCTGGGGCCAACGTCCTGACTTTC. The chain is built from TRBV5-1 and TRBJ2-6; D gene ambiguous. From germline, CDR1 is SGHRS and CDR2 YFSETQ. The ends were cut back, 0 bases at V and 0 bases at J, with 4 bases in the middle. This CDR3 comprises 15 residues.

V and J are TRBV11-1 and TRBJ1-1, with D uncertain. The CDR3 length is 12 residues. Trimming stripped 4 bases from V and 6 bases from J, with 9 bases between. CDR1 and CDR2 from the germline V gene are SGHAT and FQDESV (reference sequence). CDR3 sequence reads: CASSSWGAEAFF. Here the CDR3 DNA reads TGTGCCAGCAGCTCTTGGGGAGCTGAAGCTTTCTTT.

V gene TRBV15 combines with J gene TRBJ2-7; 9 bases line up with TRBD1. Germline CDR1 and CDR2: LNHNV and YYDKDF (reference sequence). The junction had 8 bases not matched to a gene; V was cut back by 0 bases and J by 5 bases. The CDR3 covers 16 residues. The CDR3 reads CATSRDWGTGKDEQYF. The CDR3 DNA reads TGTGCCACCAGCAGAGATTGGGGGACAGGGAAGGACGAGCAGTACTTC.

This clone was detected only once. In the same sample, other DNA sequences code for this CDR3. The chain couples TRBV12-3 or TRBV12-4 to TRBJ2-5; D uncertain. The CDR3 totals 12 residues. The V and J ends lost 5 bases and 5 bases respectively, with 9 bases between them. The CDR3 DNA is TGTGCCAGCAGTCCCCTAGGGGAGACCCAGTACTTC. Translated, it gives CASSPLGETQYF.

V gene TRBV5-1 combines with J gene TRBJ2-3; D is undetermined. Germline values: CDR1 SGHRS, CDR2 YFSETQ. The length of the CDR3 is 16 residues. V was clipped by 0 bases and J by 2 bases, with 13 bases between them. CDR3 in amino acids: CASSLAVRQATDTQYF. In DNA, the CDR3 is TGCGCCAGCAGCTTGGCCGTAAGACAAGCCACAGATACGCAGTATTTT.

The CDR3 here is CSVPQGASGYQETQYF. The CDR3 DNA is TGCAGCGTTCCCCAAGGCGCTAGCGGGTATCAAGAGACCCAGTACTTC. The chain carries TRBV29-1 and TRBJ2-5, with TRBD2 matching 8 bases. Germline-derived CDR1 and CDR2 are SQVTM and ANQGSEA. The CDR3 extends over 16 amino acids. V shed 5 bases, J shed 2 bases, and the junction held 13 bases outside the gene matches.

The count of this clone is one. The rearrangement uses TRBV11-2 and TRBJ1-4; D remains unclear. V was shortened by 5 bases and J by 8 bases, with 9 bases between the two germline ends. Looked up from germline, CDR1 is SGHAT and CDR2 is FQNNGV. CDR3 length equals 12 residues. CDR3 sequence reads: CASSTPREKLFF. CDR3 nucleotide sequence: TGTGCCAGCAGCACTCCCAGGGAAAAACTGTTTTTT.

The chain combines TRBV6-5 with TRBJ1-6, with D possibly matching TRBD1 (6 bases). The CDR3 extends over 16 amino acids. Germline CDR1 is MNHEY and CDR2 is SVGAGI. The V gene lost 2 bases and the J gene lost 3 bases, with 11 bases spanning the gap. This chain's CDR3 is CASSYLKGGYNSPLHF. The CDR3 nucleotides are TGTGCCAGCAGTTACCTAAAAGGGGGCTATAATTCACCCCTCCACTTT.

This rearrangement joins TRBV10-3 to TRBJ1-5; a weak D match, TRBD1 (5 bases). V lost 4 bases and J lost 1, with 8 bases in between. Per the germline V gene, CDR1 is ENHRY and CDR2 is SYGVKD. The CDR3 consists of 14 residues. DNA of the CDR3: TGTGCCATCAGTGGGCAGGGAAGCAATCAGCCCCAGCATTTT. The encoded protein is CAISGQGSNQPQHF.

This chain links TRBV5-1 with TRBJ2-5; 7 bases map to TRBD2. V trimming: 6 bases; J trimming: 3 bases; junction bases outside the gene matches: 5. Germline lookup yields CDR1 SGHRS and CDR2 YFSETQ. The CDR3 covers 13 residues. The CDR3 sequence is CASTVGGKETQYF. In nucleotides, the CDR3 is TGCGCCAGCACCGTCGGGGGGAAAGAGACCCAGTACTTC.

In its sample, this clone was seen a few times. The chain uses TRBV13 and TRBJ2-2, with D hard to call. The CDR3 runs 13 residues. Trimming took 5 bases from V and 5 from J, leaving 9 bases between them. Germline CDR1 reads PRHDT; CDR2 reads FYEKMQ (reference sequence). CDR3 loop: CASSPRSTGELFF. CDR3 coding DNA: TGTGCCAGCAGCCCGCGTTCGACCGGGGAGCTGTTTTTT.

The V gene is TRBV4-2, the J gene TRBJ2-5; the match to TRBD2 covers 7 bases. CDR1 is LGHNA and CDR2 is YNFKEQ in the germline V gene. V gave up 0 bases and J gave up 2 bases; unmatched junction bases: 12. The CDR3 consists of 18 residues. DNA of the CDR3: TGTGCCAGCAGCCAAGAAATGGGGGGGTGGTTTCAGCAAGAGACCCAGTACTTC. Encoded protein: CASSQEMGGWFQQETQYF.

This chain joins TRBV30 and TRBJ1-2, with D unresolved. Germline values: CDR1 GTSNPN, CDR2 SVGIG (reference sequence). The CDR3 consists of 13 residues. Between the trimmed V and J ends, which lost 1 base and 4 bases, there was a span of 10 bases. The CDR3 bases are TGTGCCTGGAGTGCAGACACCACCTATGGCTACACCTTC. Its translation: CAWSADTTYGYTF.

The V gene is TRBV7-6, the J gene TRBJ2-3; 8 bases align to TRBD2. The V gene end was trimmed by 5 bases and the J gene end by 4 bases; junction bases not matched to a gene: 14. The CDR3 totals 17 residues. CDR1 SGHVS and CDR2 FNYEAQ come from the germline V gene. CDR3 amino acids: CASSRPTVGSGADTQYF. DNA of the CDR3: TGTGCCAGCAGCCGACCCACCGTGGGTAGCGGGGCAGATACGCAGTATTTT.

This chain joins TRBV5-4 and TRBJ2-1; 7 nucleotides match TRBD2. The CDR3 loop spans 16 amino acids. Germline V gene data show CDR1 as SGHNT and CDR2 as YYREEE (reference sequence). The trim removed 0 bases at V and 1 base at J, leaving 4 bases unmatched. The CDR3 loop reads CASSLDGGSSYNEQFF. The CDR3 bases are TGTGCCAGCAGCTTGGACGGGGGGTCTTCCTACAATGAGCAGTTCTTC.

This clone appeared a single time. The chain couples TRBV7-2 to TRBJ2-3; 8 bases fit TRBD2. The CDR3 consists of 17 residues. Germline CDR1 reads SGHTA; CDR2 reads FQGNSA. The J segment lost 4 bases and the V segment lost 5 bases, leaving 14 bases of the junction unmatched. The chain's CDR3 is CASSPMIGSGVSDTQYF. The CDR3 DNA reads TGTGCCAGCAGCCCAATGATTGGTAGCGGGGTTTCAGATACGCAGTATTTT.

This clone has a single count. J is TRBJ2-3 and V is TRBV7-9, with a possible D match to TRBD1 (6 bases). V lost 1 base and J 6 bases, leaving 11 bases between the germline ends. Germline V lookup: CDR1 SEHNR, CDR2 FQNEAQ (reference sequence). The CDR3 covers 14 residues. The DNA of the CDR3 is TGTGCCAGCAGCTTAGGACAGGAGTGGGATACGCAGTATTTT. Translated, it gives CASSLGQEWDTQYF.

The rearrangement links TRBV18 to TRBJ1-4; TRBD1 might be the D (5 bases). The CDR3 runs to 15 residues. Germline values: CDR1 KGHSH, CDR2 LQKENI. Trimming left V 2 bases short and J 8 bases short, with 15 bases between. The CDR3 sequence: CASSPSQGKGEKLFF. The CDR3 DNA follows: TGTGCCAGCTCACCATCCCAGGGCAAGGGGGAAAAACTGTTTTTT.

The chain employs TRBV19 and TRBJ2-2; D not resolved. CDR1 and CDR2 (germline): LNHDA, SQIVND (reference sequence). The CDR3 sequence is 11 residues long. Trimming pared 7 bases from V and 6 bases from J, leaving 6 bases between. The CDR3 sequence is CASTNSGELFF. CDR3 sequence (DNA): TGTGCCAGTACCAACTCCGGGGAGCTGTTTTTT. The full variable domain, rest sourced from reference TRBV19 and TRBJ2-2, is DGGITQSPKYLFRKEGQNVTLSCEQNLNHDAMYWYRQDPGQGLRLIYYSQIVNDFQKGDIAEGYSVSREKKESFPLTVTSAQKNPTAFYLCASTNSGELFFGEGSRLTVL.

In this sample, this clone turned up once. This sequence joins TRBV7-2 and TRBJ2-7; D gene unclear. With 6 bases removed from V and 5 bases from J, the gap between germline ends came to 11 bases. The CDR3 runs 12 residues. Germline-derived CDR1 and CDR2 are SGHTA and FQGNSA. The CDR3 nucleotides read TGTGCCAGCAGTGGCCAGAGAAACGAGCAGTACTTC. Protein product: CASSGQRNEQYF. Drawing the rest from reference TRBV7-2 and TRBJ2-7, the complete variable domain is GAGVSQSPSNKVTEKGKDVELRCDPISGHTALYWYRQSLGQGLEFLIYFQGNSAPDKSGLPSDRFSAERTGGSVSTLTIQRTQQEDSAVYLCASSGQRNEQYFGPGTRLTVT.